One sample yielded the 12 T cell receptor beta chains listed below, sequenced in a study of cytomegalovirus exposure and HLA in healthy donors. Assay used: immunoSEQ multiplex PCR; TCRdb lists only in-frame clones, some missing. The sample holds 190,000 or so clones, 80% to 85% seen once. The sequenced sample was PBMCs. These receptors were obtained from a woman aged 18-29 years in good health and CMV-seropositive.

This clone occurred a few times. The rearrangement links TRBV5-1 to TRBJ1-2, with TRBD1 identical over 7 bases. This CDR3 contains 15 residues. V shed 4 bases, J shed 4 bases, and the junction held 10 bases outside the gene matches. Germline loops: CDR1 SGHRS, CDR2 YFSETQ. CDR3 residues: CASSGGTVIGYGYTF. The CDR3, as DNA: TGCGCCAGCAGCGGCGGGACAGTCATTGGCTATGGCTACACCTTC.

CDR3: CASSEVTGGWYNEQFF. In DNA, the CDR3 is TGTGCCAGCAGTGAAGTGACAGGGGGCTGGTACAATGAGCAGTTCTTC. This sequence joins TRBV25-1 and TRBJ2-1; 10 bases line up with TRBD1. V trimming: 2 bases; J trimming: 4 bases; junction bases outside the gene matches: 5. Germline CDR1 is MGHDK and CDR2 is SYGVNS. The CDR3 runs to 16 residues.

The chain combines TRBV5-1 with TRBJ1-4; 7 bases are a match to TRBD1. The germline V gene has CDR1 SGHRS and CDR2 YFSETQ. The J segment lost 13 bases and the V segment lost 4 bases, leaving 10 bases of the junction unmatched. The CDR3 is 13 residues long. The CDR3 nucleotides read TGCGCCAGCAGCCCGGGACAGACCAAAGGACTGTTTTTT. Translation: CASSPGQTKGLFF.

This clone was counted a few times. V and J are TRBV4-2 and TRBJ2-5; 7 nucleotides line up with TRBD2. Trimming removed 0 bases from V and 7 bases from J; junction bases left unmatched: 8. Germline V gene lookup returns CDR1 LGHNA and CDR2 YNFKEQ. The CDR3 is 15 residues long. CDR3 in amino acids: CASSQDRTSSWTQYF. DNA of the CDR3: TGTGCCAGCAGCCAAGACCGGACTAGTTCTTGGACCCAGTACTTC.

V is TRBV2 and J is TRBJ1-2; D is uncertain. With 0 bases removed from V and 5 bases from J, the gap between germline ends came to 7 bases. Germline loops: CDR1 SNHLY, CDR2 FYNNEI. This CDR3 spans 13 amino acids. The CDR3 region has the DNA TGTGCCAGCAGTGAAGCGCTTCAGTATGGCTACACCTTC. It yields the protein CASSEALQYGYTF.

Only a few counts were recorded for this clone. The DNA for the CDR3 is TGTGCCAGCAGTTTATCGGCGAACACTGAAGCTTTCTTT. The encoded protein is CASSLSANTEAFF. V usage is TRBV27 and J usage is TRBJ1-1; D remains ambiguous. There are 13 residues in the CDR3. Germline values: CDR1 MNHEY, CDR2 SMNVEV (reference sequence). The ends were cut back, 0 bases at V and 1 base at J, with 3 bases in the middle.

The chain has TRBV7-8 and TRBJ2-7; 7 positions match TRBD1. The germline V gene has CDR1 SGHVS and CDR2 FQNEAQ. There are 14 residues in the CDR3. V shed 5 bases, J shed 1 base, and the junction held 5 bases outside the gene matches. DNA for the CDR3: TGTGCCAGCAGCCCCCGACAGGGTTCCTACGAGCAGTACTTC. It specifies CASSPRQGSYEQYF.

The chain uses TRBV11-1 and TRBJ2-7; 12 bases agree with TRBD2. The V segment lost 5 bases and the J segment 0 bases; nucleotides outside the gene matches: 8. Germline CDR1 SGHAT, CDR2 FQDESV (reference sequence). The CDR3 has 17 residues. This chain's CDR3 is CASSDGTSGPSSYEQYF. The CDR3 DNA reads TGTGCCAGCAGCGATGGGACTAGCGGGCCGAGCTCCTACGAGCAGTACTTC.

The rearrangement uses TRBV18 and TRBJ2-1, with D maybe TRBD1 (6 bases). The germline V and J ends were trimmed by 3 bases and 6 bases, with 18 bases remaining between them. From germline, CDR1 is KGHSH and CDR2 LQKENI. This CDR3 region has 16 residues. The CDR3 region has the DNA TGTGCCAGCTCACCTAACGGACAGCTTCCAGGCAATGAGCAGTTCTTC. It codes for CASSPNGQLPGNEQFF.

The chain joins TRBV25-1 to TRBJ1-2; 8 nucleotides align to TRBD1. The germline gives CDR1 MGHDK, CDR2 SYGVNS. V was pared by 5 bases and J by 4 bases, with 12 bases of the junction left unmatched. This CDR3 contains 16 residues. In DNA, the CDR3 is TGTGCCAGCAGTCCAGGGGCAGGGGGCATACTCTATGGCTACACCTTC. Protein: CASSPGAGGILYGYTF.

This chain joins TRBV28 and TRBJ1-2; D ambiguous. The CDR3 covers 13 residues. With 3 bases removed from V and 2 bases from J, the gap between germline ends came to 7 bases. Per the germline V gene, CDR1 is MDHEN and CDR2 is SYDVKM. CDR3 sequence: CASSLTGNYGYTF. CDR3 nucleotides: TGTGCCAGCAGTTTGACCGGGAACTATGGCTACACCTTC.

This clone showed up just a few times. V gene TRBV11-1 combines with J gene TRBJ2-2; unclear D gene. The CDR3 covers 15 residues. Trimming shortened V by 8 bases and J by 4 bases, and 17 bases separated the two germline ends. Germline V gene data show CDR1 as SGHAT and CDR2 as FQDESV (reference sequence). The CDR3 sequence is CASGLTQVPTGELFF. In DNA form, the CDR3 reads TGTGCCAGCGGTCTCACCCAGGTCCCCACCGGGGAGCTGTTTTTT.